Each of the 21 T cell receptor beta chains below was sequenced from the same sample in a study of blood T cell repertoires in COVID-19. The protocol was immunoSEQ multiplex PCR, while the TCRdb copy is restricted to in-frame clones and leaves out a portion. The profile shows roughly 360,000 clones, approximately 90% of them singletons. The sequenced sample consisted of PBMCs or T cells enriched from blood (not recorded which). These receptors were taken from a woman aged 25-40 years with acute COVID-19.

The chain couples TRBV23-1 to TRBJ2-2; 7 nucleotides align to TRBD2. TRBV23-1 is recorded as an ORF, its role being uncertain. The CDR3 consists of 15 residues. The J segment lost 6 bases and the V segment lost 5 bases, leaving 9 bases of the junction unmatched. CDR3 coding DNA: TGCGCCAGCAGTACCCAGCGGGGAAAGGCCGGGGAGCTGTTTTTT. It yields the protein CASSTQRGKAGELFF.

This clone was seen only once. This rearrangement joins TRBV5-4 to TRBJ2-7, with D possibly TRBD2 on 6 matching bases. The CDR3 runs 13 residues. V was clipped by 4 bases and J by 6 bases, with 14 bases between them. Germline lookup yields CDR1 SGHNT and CDR2 YYREEE (reference sequence). The CDR3 is CASSKEGGIEQYF. The CDR3 nucleotides read TGTGCCAGCAGCAAGGAGGGTGGGATCGAGCAGTACTTC. Full variable domain (remainder filled in from reference TRBV5-4 and TRBJ2-7): ETGVTQSPTHLIKTRGQQVTLRCSSQSGHNTVSWYQQALGQGPQFIFQYYREEENGRGNFPPRFSGLQFPNYSSELNVNALELDDSALYLCASSKEGGIEQYFGPGTRLTVT.

The rearrangement links TRBV29-1 to TRBJ2-2; 7 nucleotides align to TRBD1. From germline, CDR1 is SQVTM and CDR2 ANQGSEA. Trimming at V came to 5 bases and at J to 4 bases, leaving 4 bases not matched to a gene. The CDR3 spans 13 residues. The CDR3 DNA follows: TGCAGCGTTAAGGGGGCGCGCACCGGGGAGCTGTTTTTT. As protein: CSVKGARTGELFF.

This chain uses TRBV11-2 with TRBJ2-7, with D unclear. The CDR3 spans 14 residues. Per the germline V gene, CDR1 is SGHAT and CDR2 is FQNNGV. V lost 1 base, J lost 4 bases, and 11 bases lay in between. CDR3 DNA: TGTGCCAGCAGCTTAGGGTACAGCCTATACGAGCAGTACTTC. Amino acids: CASSLGYSLYEQYF.

This clone was counted once. V usage is TRBV7-2 and J usage is TRBJ1-2, with D uncertain. This CDR3 is 12 amino acids long. Trimming stripped 4 bases from V and 7 bases from J, with 10 bases between. Germline loops: CDR1 SGHTA, CDR2 FQGNSA. The CDR3 is CASSYLPGGYTF. The CDR3 DNA reads TGTGCCAGCAGCTACCTCCCGGGTGGCTACACCTTC.

The rearrangement uses TRBV7-8 and TRBJ2-6, with a weak D call TRBD2 (7 bases). CDR1 is SGHVS and CDR2 is FQNEAQ in the germline V gene. V was clipped by 4 bases and J by 3 bases, with 13 bases between them. The CDR3 has 16 amino acids. In nucleotides, the CDR3 is TGTGCCAGCAGCTGGCCGGGGGGCGATGGGGCCAACGTCCTGACTTTC. This codes for CASSWPGGDGANVLTF.

The chain carries TRBV19 and TRBJ1-3; D may be TRBD1 (5 bases). Trimming took off 3 bases at V and 3 bases at J, with 12 bases between the two ends. This CDR3 comprises 15 residues. In germline, CDR1 is LNHDA, CDR2 SQIVND (reference sequence). The CDR3 DNA sequence: TGTGCCAGTAGTATCCAGGGTTTGGGTGGAAACACCATATATTTT. Translating gives CASSIQGLGGNTIYF.

This sequence joins TRBV10-2 and TRBJ1-2; D is uncertain. Germline CDR1 WSHSY, CDR2 SAAADI. The germline V and J ends were trimmed by 1 base and 8 bases, with 11 bases remaining between them. CDR3 length equals 13 residues. The CDR3 DNA reads as TGCGCCAGCAGTGAGTTGCGAGGGTACGGCTACACCTTC. It translates to CASSELRGYGYTF.

This chain links TRBV7-2 with TRBJ1-6, with a tentative D call TRBD1 (6 bases). The CDR3 has 17 amino acids. Trimming cost V 5 bases and J 1 base, with 15 bases left between them. Germline-derived CDR1 and CDR2 are SGHTA and FQGNSA. The CDR3 bases are TGTGCCAGCAGCCAACAGGGAAATGAGTCCTATAATTCACCCCTCCACTTT. Amino acid sequence: CASSQQGNESYNSPLHF.

This chain joins TRBV11-2 and TRBJ2-5; tentatively, D is TRBD1 (5 bases). V lost 1 base and J lost 5, with 14 bases in between. Germline V gene lookup returns CDR1 SGHAT and CDR2 FQNNGV. The CDR3 is 15 residues long. CDR3 DNA sequence: TGTGCCAGCAGCTTAGTTACAGGCGTCCGGGAGACCCAGTACTTC. This translates into CASSLVTGVRETQYF. Looking up the rest from reference TRBV11-2 and TRBJ2-5 gives the full variable domain: EAGVAQSPRYKIIEKRQSVAFWCNPISGHATLYWYQQILGQGPKLLIQFQNNGVVDDSQLPKDRFSAERLKGVDSTLKIQPAKLEDSAVYLCASSLVTGVRETQYFGPGTRLLVL.

The V call is TRBV30, the J call TRBJ1-4, with D possibly TRBD1 on 6 matching bases. Germline assignment: CDR1 GTSNPN and CDR2 SVGIG (reference sequence). There are 14 residues in the CDR3. Trimming shortened V by 6 bases and J by 0 bases, and 11 bases separated the two germline ends. For the CDR3, the DNA is TGTGCCTGTGGACAGACGACAACTAATGAAAAACTGTTTTTT. This codes for CACGQTTTNEKLFF.

This chain joins TRBV28 and TRBJ1-4; D may be TRBD1 (6 bases). The CDR3 has 15 amino acids. V lost 4 bases to trimming and J lost 0 bases, with 9 bases between them. CDR1 and CDR2 from the germline V gene are MDHEN and SYDVKM. As DNA, the CDR3 is TGTGCCAGCAGTTCGACAGGCGCAACTAATGAAAAACTGTTTTTT. Its protein product is CASSSTGATNEKLFF.

V and J are TRBV5-1 and TRBJ2-7; TRBD2 matches at 8 bases. Trimming cost V 4 bases and J 1 base; bases outside gene matches: 7. CDR3 length: 15 residues. Germline V CDR1 and CDR2: SGHRS, YFSETQ. The CDR3 loop reads CASSGRSGGSYEQYF. DNA for the CDR3: TGCGCCAGCAGCGGACGGAGCGGGGGATCCTACGAGCAGTACTTC.

The V gene is TRBV11-2, the J gene TRBJ2-2; D is ambiguous. V was clipped by 5 bases and J by 5 bases, with 6 bases between them. Germline V gene sequence: CDR1 SGHAT, CDR2 FQNNGV. CDR3 length: 12 amino acids. This chain's CDR3 is CASSQFTGELFF. In nucleotides, the CDR3 is TGTGCCAGCAGCCAATTTACCGGGGAGCTGTTTTTT.

A few counts support this clone. The chain combines TRBV29-1 with TRBJ1-1; 9 positions match TRBD1. CDR1 and CDR2 from the germline V gene are SQVTM and ANQGSEA. This CDR3 is built from 13 residues. V was pared by 6 bases and J by 7 bases, with 9 bases of the junction left unmatched. The CDR3 loop reads CSVSGTGTGEAFF. The CDR3 DNA is TGCAGCGTCTCCGGGACAGGGACAGGTGAAGCTTTCTTT. Combining the CDR3 with reference TRBV29-1 and TRBJ1-1 gives the whole variable domain SAVISQKPSRDICQRGTSLTIQCQVDSQVTMMFWYRQQPGQSLTLIATANQGSEATYESGFVIDKFPISRPNLTFSTLTVSNMSPEDSSIYLCSVSGTGTGEAFFGQGTRLTVV.

The chain uses TRBV7-3 and TRBJ2-1, with a tentative D call TRBD1 (6 bases). The V gene's germline CDR1 is SGHTA and CDR2 FQGTGA. V was cut by 3 bases and J by 0 bases, with 12 bases left in between. The length of the CDR3 is 16 residues. The CDR3 spells CASSFGQRVSYNEQFF. CDR3 in DNA: TGTGCCAGCAGCTTCGGACAGAGAGTCTCCTACAATGAGCAGTTCTTC.

The rearrangement joins TRBV24-1 to TRBJ2-3; TRBD2 matches at 11 bases. V lost 4 bases, J lost 1 base, and 9 bases stayed unmatched. The CDR3 consists of 18 residues. CDR1 and CDR2 from the germline V gene are KGHDR and SFDVKD. CDR3 protein: CATSDELSGGARTDTQYF. As DNA, the CDR3 is TGTGCCACCAGTGACGAACTTAGCGGGGGGGCCCGCACAGATACGCAGTATTTT.

J is TRBJ1-6 and V is TRBV7-2, with 7 bases identical to TRBD1. The CDR3 is 13 residues long. V dropped 10 bases and J dropped 9; count of bases not matched to a gene: 9. Germline CDR1 and CDR2: SGHTA and FQGNSA. CDR3 in DNA: TGTGCCACCTCGACAGGGTCGGGTTCACCCCTCCACTTT. It codes for CATSTGSGSPLHF. Looking up the rest from reference TRBV7-2 and TRBJ1-6 gives the full variable domain: GAGVSQSPSNKVTEKGKDVELRCDPISGHTALYWYRQSLGQGLEFLIYFQGNSAPDKSGLPSDRFSAERTGGSVSTLTIQRTQQEDSAVYLCATSTGSGSPLHFGNGTRLTVT.

V is TRBV30 and J is TRBJ1-6, with 7 bases that match TRBD1. The junction had 3 bases not matched to a gene; V was cut back by 3 bases and J by 7 bases. The V gene's germline CDR1 is GTSNPN and CDR2 SVGIG (reference sequence). This CDR3 contains 13 residues. DNA for the CDR3: TGTGCCTGGAGCCGGGACAGAAATTCACCCCTCCACTTT. This codes for CAWSRDRNSPLHF. Variable domain in full (rest from reference TRBV30 and TRBJ1-6): SQTIHQWPATLVQPVGSPLSLECTVEGTSNPNLYWYRQAAGRGLQLLFYSVGIGQISSEVPQNLSASRPQDRQFILSSKKLLLSDSGFYLCAWSRDRNSPLHFGNGTRLTVT.

The chain has TRBV28 and TRBJ1-3; D is unresolved. CDR3 length: 12 amino acids. Germline V gene sequence: CDR1 MDHEN, CDR2 SYDVKM. The ends were cut back, 5 bases at V and 4 bases at J, with 6 bases in the middle. The CDR3 spells CASSPQGNTIYF. The DNA for the CDR3 is TGTGCCAGCAGTCCCCAAGGAAACACCATATATTTT.

The chain links TRBV9 to TRBJ1-5, with unresolved D. Germline assignment: CDR1 SGDLS and CDR2 YYNGEE. V dropped 0 bases and J dropped 2 bases, with 15 bases sitting between them. This CDR3 comprises 17 residues. The CDR3: CASSVVVQAWGNQPQHF. CDR3 in DNA: TGTGCCAGCAGCGTAGTTGTGCAGGCTTGGGGCAATCAGCCCCAGCATTTT.